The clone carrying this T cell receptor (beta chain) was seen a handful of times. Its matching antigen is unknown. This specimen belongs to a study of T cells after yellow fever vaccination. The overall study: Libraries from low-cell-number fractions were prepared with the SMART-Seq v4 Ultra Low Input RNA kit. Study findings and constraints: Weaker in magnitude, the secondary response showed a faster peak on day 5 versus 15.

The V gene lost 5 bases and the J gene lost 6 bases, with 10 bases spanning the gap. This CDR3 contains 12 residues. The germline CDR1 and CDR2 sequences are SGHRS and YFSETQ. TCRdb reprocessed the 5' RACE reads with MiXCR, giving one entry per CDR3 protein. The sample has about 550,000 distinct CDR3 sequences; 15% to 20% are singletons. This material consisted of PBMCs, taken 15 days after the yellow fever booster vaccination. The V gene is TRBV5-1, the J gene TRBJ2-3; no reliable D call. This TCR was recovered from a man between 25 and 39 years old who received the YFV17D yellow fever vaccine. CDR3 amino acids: CASRGSLDTQYF. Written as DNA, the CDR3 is TGCGCCAGCAGAGGCAGCCTTGATACGCAGTATTTT.